What follows are 21 T cell receptor beta chains derived from one specimen sequenced in a study of CD8+ T cells in alopecia areata. Described treatment: oral pan-JAK inhibitor, 5-10 mg twice daily. The authors extracted RNA and reverse transcribed it into cDNA as the sequencing template. Only in-frame clones appear in the TCRdb table, and some are missing; sequencing was by immunoSEQ multiplex PCR. The table lists fewer than 200,000 clones, around 59% of them singletons, with 12% to 15% in the top ten. The sequencing here drew on CD4+ T cells sorted from blood, taken at week 24, from a patient treated with tofacitinib. The receptors were sampled from a human donor with alopecia areata.

Details on this clone: The same CDR3 is also encoded by other DNA sequences in this sample. The CDR3 sequence is CSVRGSYEQYF. CDR3 coding DNA: TGCAGCGTCCGAGGATCCTACGAGCAGTACTTC. The chain combines TRBV29-1 with TRBJ2-7; D ambiguous. From germline, CDR1 is SQVTM and CDR2 ANQGSEA. The germline V and J ends were trimmed by 6 bases and 1 base, with 7 bases remaining between them. The CDR3 is 11 residues long.

This chain links TRBV27 with TRBJ2-7; D is possibly TRBD1 (5 bases). The CDR3 is made up of 14 amino acids. Looked up from germline, CDR1 is MNHEY and CDR2 is SMNVEV (reference sequence). Trimming took off 5 bases at V and 5 bases at J, with 16 bases between the two ends. The CDR3 DNA is TGTGCCAGCAGTCCCTATCCCGACAGTAACGAGCAGTACTTC. It is translated as CASSPYPDSNEQYF.

This clone has just one count. The chain joins TRBV5-6 to TRBJ2-7; 10 nucleotides agree with TRBD1. The junction had 5 bases not matched to a gene; V was cut back by 0 bases and J by 5 bases. The CDR3 length is 15 residues. Germline V gene data show CDR1 as SGHDT and CDR2 as YYEEEE. The CDR3 loop is CASSLASGTGDEQYF. CDR3 DNA sequence: TGTGCCAGCAGCTTGGCTTCCGGGACAGGGGACGAGCAGTACTTC.

This clone has a handful of counts. V usage is TRBV6-5 and J usage is TRBJ2-5, with unresolved D. CDR1 is MNHEY, CDR2 SVGAGI, per germline. V lost 2 bases, J lost 5 bases, and 9 bases lay in between. The CDR3 runs 13 residues. The chain's CDR3 is CASSYDRTETQYF. CDR3 coding DNA: TGTGCCAGCAGTTACGACCGGACGGAGACCCAGTACTTC.

V is TRBV29-1 and J is TRBJ2-7, with TRBD1 matching 7 bases. V shed 2 bases and J 2 bases; nucleotides not matched to a gene: 12. The CDR3 is 16 amino acids. CDR1 and CDR2 from the germline V gene are SQVTM and ANQGSEA. CDR3 in DNA: TGCAGCGTTGAATGTGATACTTGTGACAGGGCCTACGAGCAGTACTTC. Its translation: CSVECDTCDRAYEQYF.

J is TRBJ1-5 and V is TRBV4-2; D call uncertain. Between the trimmed V and J ends, which lost 0 bases and 0 bases, there was a span of 6 bases. This CDR3 has 15 amino acids. CDR1 LGHNA and CDR2 YNFKEQ come from the germline V gene. CDR3 residues: CASSQDGSSNQPQHF. Here the CDR3 DNA reads TGTGCCAGCAGCCAAGATGGGAGTAGCAATCAGCCCCAGCATTTT.

The chain is built from TRBV5-6 and TRBJ2-7; D is perhaps TRBD2 (6 bases). Deletions cut 5 bases from V and 2 bases from J, with 11 bases between. There are 13 residues in the CDR3. The germline gives CDR1 SGHDT, CDR2 YYEEEE. CDR3: CASSRRTTYEQYF. DNA for the CDR3: TGTGCCAGCAGTCGCAGGACTACCTACGAGCAGTACTTC.

The V and J genes are TRBV5-1 and TRBJ2-2, with no clear D. The germline CDR1 and CDR2 sequences are SGHRS and YFSETQ. Trimming stripped 4 bases from V and 3 bases from J, with 13 bases between. CDR3 length: 15 amino acids. CDR3 sequence: CASSPGQQYTGELFF. Here the CDR3 DNA reads TGCGCCAGCAGCCCGGGCCAACAGTACACCGGGGAGCTGTTTTTT.

This clone appeared a few times. The V call is TRBV5-1, the J call TRBJ2-7, with D uncertain. CDR1 is SGHRS and CDR2 is YFSETQ in the germline V gene. The CDR3 has 11 residues. V dropped 2 bases and J dropped 4 bases, with 4 bases sitting between them. The CDR3 DNA reads TGCGCCAGCAGCTTTGAGTACGAGCAGTACTTC. Protein sequence: CASSFEYEQYF. Looking up the rest from reference TRBV5-1 and TRBJ2-7 gives the full variable domain: KAGVTQTPRYLIKTRGQQVTLSCSPISGHRSVSWYQQTPGQGLQFLFEYFSETQRNKGNFPGRFSGRQFSNSRSEMNVSTLELGDSALYLCASSFEYEQYFGPGTRLTVT.

The chain employs TRBV29-1 and TRBJ2-5; no clear D. V was pared by 5 bases and J by 1 base, with 11 bases between. The CDR3 is made up of 13 amino acids. Germline CDR1 reads SQVTM; CDR2 reads ANQGSEA. CDR3 nucleotides: TGCAGCGTTCAGAAAAACAGCCAAGAGACCCAGTACTTC. Amino acid sequence: CSVQKNSQETQYF.

This clone has only a few counts. V usage is TRBV30 and J usage is TRBJ1-6, with a tentative D call TRBD1 (5 bases). Germline lookup yields CDR1 GTSNPN and CDR2 SVGIG (reference sequence). V was trimmed by 3 bases and J by 1 base, leaving 10 bases between them. The CDR3 runs 15 residues. Here the CDR3 reads CAWREEGSYNSPLHF. The CDR3 nucleotides are TGTGCCTGGAGGGAGGAGGGGTCCTATAATTCACCCCTCCACTTT.

The CDR3: CASDRGGTYEQYF. CDR3 bases: TGTGCCAGTGACAGGGGAGGTACCTACGAGCAGTACTTC. The chain uses TRBV6-5 and TRBJ2-7; 8 bases fit TRBD1. CDR1 is MNHEY, CDR2 SVGAGI, per germline. The V and J ends lost 9 bases and 2 bases, in that order; junction bases with no gene match: 6. This CDR3 contains 13 residues.

This clone was detected only once. The CDR3 region has the DNA TGCGCCAGCAGCTCTTCCGGGACAGGGGTGTCCAATGAGCAGTTCTTC. As protein: CASSSSGTGVSNEQFF. V is TRBV5-1 and J is TRBJ2-1; 10 bases agree with TRBD1. CDR1 is SGHRS and CDR2 is YFSETQ in the germline V gene. The length of the CDR3 is 16 residues. With V trimmed by 3 bases and J by 6 bases, 9 bases remained unmatched.

This clone was counted only a few times. This chain connects TRBV30 to TRBJ2-3, with TRBD1 as a possible D gene (5 bases). V dropped 2 bases and J dropped 0 bases, with 12 bases sitting between them. Per the germline V gene, CDR1 is GTSNPN and CDR2 is SVGIG (reference sequence). The CDR3 is 15 amino acids. This chain's CDR3 is CAWSSQGVSTDTQYF. The CDR3 nucleotides are TGTGCCTGGAGTTCTCAGGGTGTGAGCACAGATACGCAGTATTTT. The variable domain in full, completed from reference TRBV30 and TRBJ2-3, reads SQTIHQWPATLVQPVGSPLSLECTVEGTSNPNLYWYRQAAGRGLQLLFYSVGIGQISSEVPQNLSASRPQDRQFILSSKKLLLSDSGFYLCAWSSQGVSTDTQYFGPGTRLTVL.

The rearrangement links TRBV7-9 to TRBJ1-6; unclear D gene. The CDR3 length is 15 residues. CDR1 and CDR2 from the germline V gene are SEHNR and FQNEAQ (reference sequence). Trimming shortened V by 5 bases and J by 6 bases, and 14 bases separated the two germline ends. The CDR3 reads CASSPEDGSNSPLHF. The CDR3 DNA follows: TGTGCCAGCAGCCCGGAGGACGGGTCTAATTCACCCCTCCACTTT.

The chain recombines TRBV14 with TRBJ1-1; no definite D call. Germline V gene lookup returns CDR1 SGHDN and CDR2 FVKESK. V lost 1 base and J 1 base, leaving 7 bases between the germline ends. The CDR3 totals 14 residues. CDR3 sequence: CASSQVVWNTEAFF. The CDR3 DNA sequence: TGTGCCAGCAGCCAAGTGGTTTGGAACACTGAAGCTTTCTTT. Based on the CDR3 plus reference TRBV14 and TRBJ1-1, the full variable domain is EAGVTQFPSHSVIEKGQTVTLRCDPISGHDNLYWYRRVMGKEIKFLLHFVKESKQDESGMPNNRFLAERTGGTYSTLKVQPAELEDSGVYFCASSQVVWNTEAFFGQGTRLTVV.

This chain links TRBV5-1 with TRBJ2-3; no firm D call. The germline gives CDR1 SGHRS, CDR2 YFSETQ. V lost 3 bases and J lost 5, with 13 bases in between. The CDR3 runs to 14 residues. CDR3 in DNA: TGCGCCAGCAGCTCCACTATCAGGAAAGATACGCAGTATTTT. This sequence encodes CASSSTIRKDTQYF.

This clone was detected only a few times. This chain connects TRBV27 to TRBJ1-2, with 11 bases aligning to TRBD1. V gave up 5 bases and J gave up 8 bases; unmatched junction bases: 10. Germline V gives CDR1 MNHEY, CDR2 SMNVEV (reference sequence). The CDR3 sequence is 15 residues long. DNA of the CDR3: TGTGCCAGCAGTGCGCCTGGACAGGGGGCGTTCGGCTACACCTTC. This codes for CASSAPGQGAFGYTF.

This chain links TRBV30 with TRBJ1-3; D is unclear. The CDR3 runs 12 residues. V dropped 0 bases and J dropped 3 bases, with 3 bases sitting between them. Germline lookup yields CDR1 GTSNPN and CDR2 SVGIG (reference sequence). As DNA, the CDR3 is TGTGCCTGGAGTGTAAATGGAAACACCATATATTTT. Protein product: CAWSVNGNTIYF.

This chain joins TRBV30 and TRBJ2-7; D remains ambiguous. V gave up 0 bases and J gave up 6 bases, with 9 bases separating them. Germline CDR1 is GTSNPN and CDR2 is SVGIG (reference sequence). This CDR3 has 12 amino acids. In nucleotides, the CDR3 is TGTGCCTGGAGTGTATCCCCTCTCGAGCAGTACTTC. This translates into CAWSVSPLEQYF.

The chain uses TRBV5-1 and TRBJ2-7; 11 nucleotides line up with TRBD1. The CDR3 runs to 16 residues. The trim removed 0 bases at V and 3 bases at J, leaving 5 bases unmatched. From germline, CDR1 is SGHRS and CDR2 YFSETQ. DNA of the CDR3: TGCGCCAGCAGCTTGGGCCGGGACAGGGGGAGCTACGAGCAGTACTTC. It yields the protein CASSLGRDRGSYEQYF. The variable domain in full, completed from reference TRBV5-1 and TRBJ2-7, reads KAGVTQTPRYLIKTRGQQVTLSCSPISGHRSVSWYQQTPGQGLQFLFEYFSETQRNKGNFPGRFSGRQFSNSRSEMNVSTLELGDSALYLCASSLGRDRGSYEQYFGPGTRLTVT.